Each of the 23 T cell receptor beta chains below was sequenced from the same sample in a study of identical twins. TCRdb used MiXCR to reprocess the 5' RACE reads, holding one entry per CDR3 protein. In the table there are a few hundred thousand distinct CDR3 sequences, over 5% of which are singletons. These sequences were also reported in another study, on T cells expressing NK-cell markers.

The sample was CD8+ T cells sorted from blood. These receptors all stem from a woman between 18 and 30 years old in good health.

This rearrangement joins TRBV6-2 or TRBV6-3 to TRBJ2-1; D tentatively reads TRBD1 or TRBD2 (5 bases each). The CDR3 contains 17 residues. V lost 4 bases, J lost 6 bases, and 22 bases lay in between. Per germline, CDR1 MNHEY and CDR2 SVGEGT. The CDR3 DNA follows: TGTGCCAGCAGTTTTGTTTATGGGCAGGGAGTCAGCAATGAGCAGTTCTTC. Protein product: CASSFVYGQGVSNEQFF.

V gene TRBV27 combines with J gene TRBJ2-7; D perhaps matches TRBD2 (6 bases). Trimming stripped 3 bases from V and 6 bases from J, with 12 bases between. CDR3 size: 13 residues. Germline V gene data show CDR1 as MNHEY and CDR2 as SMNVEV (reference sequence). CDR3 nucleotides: TGTGCCAGCAGTTTCGACCCGCGGGGCGAGCAGTACTTC. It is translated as CASSFDPRGEQYF.

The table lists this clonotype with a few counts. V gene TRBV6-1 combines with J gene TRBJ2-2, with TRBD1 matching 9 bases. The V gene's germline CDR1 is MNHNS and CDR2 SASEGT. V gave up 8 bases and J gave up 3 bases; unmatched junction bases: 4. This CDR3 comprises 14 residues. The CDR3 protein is CASEGQGDTGELFF. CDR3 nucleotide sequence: TGTGCCAGCGAGGGACAGGGAGACACCGGGGAGCTGTTTTTT.

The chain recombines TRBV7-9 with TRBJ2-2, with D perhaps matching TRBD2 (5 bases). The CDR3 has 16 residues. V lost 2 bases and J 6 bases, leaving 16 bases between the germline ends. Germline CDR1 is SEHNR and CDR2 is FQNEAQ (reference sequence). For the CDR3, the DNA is TGTGCCAGCAGCTTATCCACCGGGATCCACTCCGGGGAGCTGTTTTTT. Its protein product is CASSLSTGIHSGELFF. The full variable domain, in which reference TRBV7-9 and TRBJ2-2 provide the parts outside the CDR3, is DTGVSQNPRHKITKRGQNVTFRCDPISEHNRLYWYRQTLGQGPEFLTYFQNEAQLEKSRLLSDRFSAERPKGSFSTLEIQRTEQGDSAMYLCASSLSTGIHSGELFFGEGSRLTVL.

CDR3 nucleotides: TGTGCCAGCAGCCCAGTAGGGGTAACTGAAGCTTTCTTT. Amino acids: CASSPVGVTEAFF. J is TRBJ1-1 and V is TRBV6-1; a possible D gene is TRBD1 (5 bases). Between the trimmed V and J ends, which lost 6 bases and 5 bases, there was a span of 13 bases. Germline CDR1 is MNHNS and CDR2 is SASEGT. This CDR3 has 13 amino acids.

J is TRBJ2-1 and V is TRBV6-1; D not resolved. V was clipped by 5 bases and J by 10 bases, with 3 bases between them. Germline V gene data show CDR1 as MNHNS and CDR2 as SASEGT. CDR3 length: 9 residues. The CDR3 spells CASSLEQFF. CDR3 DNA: TGTGCCAGCAGTCTCGAGCAGTTCTTC.

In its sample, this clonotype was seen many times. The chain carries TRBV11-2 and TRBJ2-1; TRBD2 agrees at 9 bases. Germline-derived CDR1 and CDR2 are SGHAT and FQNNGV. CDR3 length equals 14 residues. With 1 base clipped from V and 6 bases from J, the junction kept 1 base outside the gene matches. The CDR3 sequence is CASSLVLAGNEQFF. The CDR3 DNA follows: TGTGCCAGCAGCTTAGTACTAGCGGGCAATGAGCAGTTCTTC.

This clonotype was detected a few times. CDR3 sequence reads: CASSQEAGGPGEQFF. CDR3 DNA sequence: TGTGCCAGCAGCCAAGAAGCGGGAGGGCCGGGAGAGCAGTTCTTC. The chain joins TRBV3-1 to TRBJ2-1, with 10 bases identical to TRBD2. V trimming: 0 bases; J trimming: 10 bases; junction bases outside the gene matches: 6. Germline CDR1 and CDR2: LGHDT and YNNKEL (reference sequence). CDR3 length: 15 residues.

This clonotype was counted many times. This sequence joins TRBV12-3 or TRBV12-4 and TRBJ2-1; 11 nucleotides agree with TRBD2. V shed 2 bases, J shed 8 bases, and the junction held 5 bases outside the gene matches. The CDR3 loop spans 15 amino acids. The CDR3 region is CASSLLAGGGDEQFF. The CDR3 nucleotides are TGTGCCAGCAGTTTACTAGCGGGAGGTGGGGATGAGCAGTTCTTC.

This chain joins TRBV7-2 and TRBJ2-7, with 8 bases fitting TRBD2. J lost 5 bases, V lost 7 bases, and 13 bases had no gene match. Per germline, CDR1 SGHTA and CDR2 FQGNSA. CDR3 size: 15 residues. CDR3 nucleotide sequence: TGTGCCAGCACCCTAGACGGCGGGAGGAGGGACGAGCAGTACTTC. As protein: CASTLDGGRRDEQYF.

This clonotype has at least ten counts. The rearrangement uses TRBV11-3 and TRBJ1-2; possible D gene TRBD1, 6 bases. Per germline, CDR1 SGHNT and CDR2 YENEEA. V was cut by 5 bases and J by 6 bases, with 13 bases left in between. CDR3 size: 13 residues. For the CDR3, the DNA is TGTGCCAGCAGCGGAGGGGCAGGGGATGGCTACACCTTC. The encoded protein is CASSGGAGDGYTF.

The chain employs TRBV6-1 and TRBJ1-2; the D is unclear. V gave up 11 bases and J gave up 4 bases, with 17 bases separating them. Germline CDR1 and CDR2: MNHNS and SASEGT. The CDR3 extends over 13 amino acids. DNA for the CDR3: TGTGCCCCCTCTGCAGCAGCGAGCTATGGCTACACCTTC. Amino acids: CAPSAAASYGYTF.

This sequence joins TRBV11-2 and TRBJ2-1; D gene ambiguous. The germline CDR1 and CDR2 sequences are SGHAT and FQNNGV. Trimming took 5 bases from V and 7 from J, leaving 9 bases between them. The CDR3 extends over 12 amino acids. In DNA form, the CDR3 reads TGTGCCAGCAGCGTCCATCCGAATGAGCAGTTCTTC. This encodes CASSVHPNEQFF.

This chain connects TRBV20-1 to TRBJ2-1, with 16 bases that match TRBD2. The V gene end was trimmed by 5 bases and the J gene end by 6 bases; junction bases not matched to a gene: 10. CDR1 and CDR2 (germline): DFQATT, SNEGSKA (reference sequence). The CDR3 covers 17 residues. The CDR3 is CSASGLAGGPIGNEQFF. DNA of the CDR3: TGCAGTGCTTCGGGACTAGCGGGAGGGCCGATCGGCAATGAGCAGTTCTTC.

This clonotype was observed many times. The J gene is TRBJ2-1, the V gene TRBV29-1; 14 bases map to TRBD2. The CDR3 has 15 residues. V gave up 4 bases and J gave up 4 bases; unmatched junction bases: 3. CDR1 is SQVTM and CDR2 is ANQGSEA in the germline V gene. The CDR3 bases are TGCAGCGTTGTGGGACTAGCGGGAGTGTACAATGAGCAGTTCTTC. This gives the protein CSVVGLAGVYNEQFF.

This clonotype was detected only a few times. The CDR3 is CASSGSGTGVGEQYF. The CDR3 nucleotides read TGCGCCAGCAGTGGTTCCGGGACAGGGGTCGGCGAGCAGTACTTC. This rearrangement joins TRBV10-1 to TRBJ2-7, with TRBD1 matching over 10 bases. The germline gives CDR1 WNHNN, CDR2 SYGVQD (reference sequence). Trimming took 4 bases from V and 6 from J; bases not matched to a gene: 9. The CDR3 contains 15 residues.

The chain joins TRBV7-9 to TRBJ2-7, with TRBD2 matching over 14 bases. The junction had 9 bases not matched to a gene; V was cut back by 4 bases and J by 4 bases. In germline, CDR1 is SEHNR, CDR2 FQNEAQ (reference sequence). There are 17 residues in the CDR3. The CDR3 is CASSSGLAGDLTYEQYF. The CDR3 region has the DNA TGTGCCAGCAGCTCGGGACTAGCGGGAGACCTGACATACGAGCAGTACTTC.

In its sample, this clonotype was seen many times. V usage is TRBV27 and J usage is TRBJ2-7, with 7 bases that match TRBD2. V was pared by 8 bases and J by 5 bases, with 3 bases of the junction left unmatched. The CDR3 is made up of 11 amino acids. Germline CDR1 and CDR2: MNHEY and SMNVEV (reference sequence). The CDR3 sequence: CASGRAHEQYF. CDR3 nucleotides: TGTGCCAGCGGGAGGGCCCACGAGCAGTACTTC.

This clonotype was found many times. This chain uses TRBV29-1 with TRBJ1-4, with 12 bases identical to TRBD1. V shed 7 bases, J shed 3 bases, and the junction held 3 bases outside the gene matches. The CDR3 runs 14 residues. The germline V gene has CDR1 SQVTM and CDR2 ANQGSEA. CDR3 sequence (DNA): TGCAGCGCAGGGACAGGGGGCCCTAATGAAAAACTGTTTTTT. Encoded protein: CSAGTGGPNEKLFF.

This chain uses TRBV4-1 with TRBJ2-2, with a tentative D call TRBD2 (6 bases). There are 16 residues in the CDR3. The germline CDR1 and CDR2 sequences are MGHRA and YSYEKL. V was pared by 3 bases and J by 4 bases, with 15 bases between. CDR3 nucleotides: TGCGCCAGCAGCCAGGGACCGGGACTCCTCACCGGGGAGCTGTTTTTT. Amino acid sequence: CASSQGPGLLTGELFF.

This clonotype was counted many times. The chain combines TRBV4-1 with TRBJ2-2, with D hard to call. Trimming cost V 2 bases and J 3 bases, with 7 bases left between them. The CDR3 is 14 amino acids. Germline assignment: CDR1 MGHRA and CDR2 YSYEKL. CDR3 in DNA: TGCGCCAGCAGCCAAAATTGGTACACCGGGGAGCTGTTTTTT. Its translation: CASSQNWYTGELFF.

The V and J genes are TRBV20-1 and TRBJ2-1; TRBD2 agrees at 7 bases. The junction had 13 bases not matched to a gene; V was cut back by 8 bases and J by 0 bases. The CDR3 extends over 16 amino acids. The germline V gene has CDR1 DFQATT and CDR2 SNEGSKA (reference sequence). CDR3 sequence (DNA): TGCAGTTTTAGTGGCCTAGCGGCGGGCTCCTACAATGAGCAGTTCTTC. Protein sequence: CSFSGLAAGSYNEQFF.

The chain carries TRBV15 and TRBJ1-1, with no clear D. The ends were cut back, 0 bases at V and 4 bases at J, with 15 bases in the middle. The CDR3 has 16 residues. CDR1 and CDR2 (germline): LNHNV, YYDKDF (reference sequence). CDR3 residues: CATSREVGERSTEAFF. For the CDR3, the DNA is TGTGCCACCAGCAGAGAGGTCGGGGAAAGGTCCACTGAAGCTTTCTTT.